One and the same sample provided the 25 T cell receptor beta chains below, sequenced in a study of blood T cell repertoires in COVID-19. The repertoire was sequenced with immunoSEQ multiplex PCR; TCRdb's copy has only in-frame clones and lacks some. Here the sample spans about 350,000 clones, around 87% being singletons. Sequencing used PBMCs or T cells enriched from blood (not recorded which). Every receptor here comes from a woman in her twenties or thirties who had recovered from COVID-19.

A single count supports this clone. The chain links TRBV3-1 (or the pseudogene TRBV3-2) to TRBJ2-5, with D possibly matching TRBD2 (6 bases). V was cut by 1 base and J by 5 bases, with 14 bases left in between. The CDR3 has 15 residues. The germline V gene has CDR1 LGHDT and CDR2 YNNKEL (reference sequence). The CDR3 here is CASSQGGERWETQYF. The CDR3 DNA reads as TGTGCCAGCAGCCAAGGGGGGGAAAGGTGGGAGACCCAGTACTTC.

This clone was seen ten or more times. The chain combines TRBV6-2 or TRBV6-3 with TRBJ2-7; 10 bases line up with TRBD2. CDR1 is MNHEY, CDR2 SVGEGT, per germline. After removal of 5 bases from V and 2 bases from J, the junction contained 3 bases not matched to a gene. This CDR3 has 14 residues. The CDR3 reads CASSPGLAAYEQYF. The CDR3 DNA is TGTGCCAGCAGTCCCGGACTAGCGGCCTACGAGCAGTACTTC.

CDR3 coding DNA: TGTGCCAGCAGCTCGGGACTAGCGGCGGTCAATGAGCAGTTCTTC. Protein: CASSSGLAAVNEQFF. This chain joins TRBV7-3 and TRBJ2-1; 11 bases map to TRBD2. The trim removed 4 bases at V and 6 bases at J, leaving 5 bases unmatched. Germline CDR1 SGHTA, CDR2 FQGTGA. CDR3 length equals 15 residues.

The V call is TRBV3-1 (or the pseudogene TRBV3-2), the J call TRBJ1-6; 10 bases line up with TRBD1. Germline values: CDR1 LGHDT, CDR2 YNNKEL (reference sequence). The CDR3 spans 14 residues. With V trimmed by 4 bases and J by 12 bases, 6 bases remained unmatched. The chain's CDR3 is CASSRGQGTEPLHF. CDR3 DNA: TGTGCCAGCAGCCGGGGACAGGGGACGGAACCCCTCCACTTT.

V is TRBV5-1 and J is TRBJ2-3; D may be TRBD2 (5 bases). The V end was cut by 0 bases, the J end by 2 bases, with 13 bases between. The germline CDR1 and CDR2 sequences are SGHRS and YFSETQ. The CDR3 sequence is 16 residues long. CDR3 DNA: TGCGCCAGCAGCTTGGGGCTAGCAGCCCTCACAGATACGCAGTATTTT. Residues: CASSLGLAALTDTQYF.

V is TRBV25-1 and J is TRBJ2-5, with 7 bases lining up with TRBD1. Trimming at V came to 6 bases and at J to 3 bases, leaving 4 bases not matched to a gene. The CDR3 covers 13 residues. The germline V gene has CDR1 MGHDK and CDR2 SYGVNS. The CDR3 region has the DNA TGTGCCAGCAGGAGGCAGGGGGAAGAGACCCAGTACTTC. Protein: CASRRQGEETQYF.

This clone was recorded only once. V and J are TRBV10-3 and TRBJ1-1, with 7 bases that match TRBD1. Per germline, CDR1 ENHRY and CDR2 SYGVKD. The CDR3 extends over 14 amino acids. V gave up 6 bases and J gave up 2 bases; unmatched junction bases: 6. In DNA form, the CDR3 reads TGTGCCATCAGGATGACAGGGTCCAACACTGAAGCTTTCTTT. Protein product: CAIRMTGSNTEAFF.

This clone appeared a few times. The chain couples TRBV9 to TRBJ1-3, with D possibly matching TRBD1 (6 bases). The CDR3 has 17 amino acids. V was trimmed by 4 bases and J by 0 bases, leaving 17 bases between them. From germline, CDR1 is SGDLS and CDR2 YYNGEE. The CDR3 DNA reads as TGTGCCAGCAGCCTGCGACAGGCCGTGGGCTCTGGAAACACCATATATTTT. Its protein is CASSLRQAVGSGNTIYF.

The chain combines TRBV27 with TRBJ2-2, with 11 bases identical to TRBD1. V dropped 0 bases and J dropped 8; count of bases not matched to a gene: 2. The CDR3 covers 15 residues. In germline, CDR1 is MNHEY, CDR2 SMNVEV (reference sequence). Here the CDR3 reads CASSLSGTGGGELFF. The CDR3 DNA is TGTGCCAGCAGTTTATCGGGGACAGGGGGTGGGGAGCTGTTTTTT.

The V and J genes are TRBV7-8 and TRBJ1-2; D gene ambiguous. Trimming took off 5 bases at V and 7 bases at J, with 14 bases between the two ends. Germline CDR1 reads SGHVS; CDR2 reads FQNEAQ. This CDR3 comprises 13 residues. CDR3 amino acids: CASSHRGMGGYTF. CDR3 in DNA: TGTGCCAGCAGCCACCGCGGCATGGGTGGCTACACCTTC.

This chain links TRBV28 with TRBJ1-2, with D perhaps matching TRBD1 (5 bases). Germline lookup yields CDR1 MDHEN and CDR2 SYDVKM. The germline V and J ends were trimmed by 5 bases and 6 bases, with 7 bases remaining between them. The CDR3 is 11 amino acids. CDR3 in DNA: TGTGCCAGCAGTCGACAGAATGGCTACACCTTC. This encodes CASSRQNGYTF.

About this clone itself: One junction end does not reproduce the germline sequence, and a read error may be involved. This chain uses TRBV2 with TRBJ1-1; D is uncertain. The CDR3 covers 10 residues. The germline gives CDR1 SNHLY, CDR2 FYNNEI. The CDR3 DNA follows: TGTGCCAGCAGTGAAGCCAGGTCTGTCTTT. Protein: CASSEARSVF.

The rearrangement links TRBV19 to TRBJ1-1, with D uncertain. V was clipped by 4 bases and J by 7 bases, with 13 bases between them. The CDR3 consists of 13 residues. The V gene's germline CDR1 is LNHDA and CDR2 SQIVND (reference sequence). The CDR3 region is CASSRWQNDEAFF. Here the CDR3 DNA reads TGTGCCAGTAGTAGATGGCAGAACGATGAAGCTTTCTTT.

On this clone: The identical CDR3 is also encoded by other nucleotide sequences in the sample. This chain uses TRBV6-5 with TRBJ1-2; 10 bases are a match to TRBD1. Germline V gene data show CDR1 as MNHEY and CDR2 as SVGAGI. Losses at the gene ends were 6 bases for V and 3 bases for J; bases not matched to a gene: 1. CDR3 length equals 13 residues. The CDR3 loop is CASRGTGDYGYTF. The CDR3 nucleotides read TGTGCCAGCAGAGGGACAGGGGACTATGGCTACACCTTC.

The chain recombines TRBV2 with TRBJ2-1, with TRBD2 matching over 7 bases. The V and J ends lost 4 bases and 4 bases, in that order; junction bases with no gene match: 4. This CDR3 is 14 amino acids long. The germline V gene encodes CDR1 SNHLY and CDR2 FYNNEI. Here the CDR3 reads CASSVWGGYNEQFF. The CDR3 DNA reads as TGTGCCAGCAGTGTCTGGGGGGGGTACAATGAGCAGTTCTTC.

Here the CDR3 reads CASSLPTGYTGELFF. In nucleotides, the CDR3 is TGCGCCAGCAGCTTGCCGACAGGGTACACCGGGGAGCTGTTTTTT. This sequence joins TRBV5-1 and TRBJ2-2; TRBD1 agrees at 7 bases. V lost 1 base to trimming and J lost 3 bases; unmatched junction nucleotides: 3. CDR1 is SGHRS and CDR2 is YFSETQ in the germline V gene. The CDR3 totals 15 residues.

The chain couples TRBV4-3 to TRBJ1-1, with D uncertain. The CDR3 loop spans 16 amino acids. Germline V gene sequence: CDR1 LGHNA, CDR2 YSLEER. Trimming stripped 1 base from V and 2 bases from J, with 14 bases between. CDR3 amino acids: CASSQGLREVNTEAFF. CDR3 in DNA: TGCGCCAGCAGCCAAGGTCTGCGGGAAGTCAACACTGAAGCTTTCTTT.

CDR3 DNA sequence: TGTGCCAGCAGCGACGGGGTACATTCACCCCTCCACTTT. Its protein is CASSDGVHSPLHF. V usage is TRBV6-5 and J usage is TRBJ1-6, with D uncertain. CDR1 is MNHEY, CDR2 SVGAGI, per germline. V lost 6 bases, J lost 8 bases, and 11 bases lay in between. The CDR3 extends over 13 amino acids.

Concerning this clone itself: Additional DNA sequences in this sample encode the identical CDR3. The chain joins TRBV9 to TRBJ1-2; 7 nucleotides match TRBD1. This CDR3 region has 14 residues. Germline CDR1 is SGDLS and CDR2 is YYNGEE. V trimming: 0 bases; J trimming: 5 bases; junction bases outside the gene matches: 4. This CDR3 reads CASSVGGTVYGYTF. CDR3 coding DNA: TGTGCCAGCAGCGTAGGGGGGACAGTTTATGGCTACACCTTC. Together with reference TRBV9 and TRBJ1-2, the CDR3 gives the full variable domain: DSGVTQTPKHLITATGQRVTLRCSPRSGDLSVYWYQQSLDQGLQFLIQYYNGEERAKGNILERFSAQQFPDLHSELNLSSLELGDSALYFCASSVGGTVYGYTFGSGTRLTVV.

The chain uses TRBV7-9 and TRBJ1-5; D perhaps matches TRBD1 (5 bases). V was clipped by 5 bases and J by 4 bases, with 12 bases between them. This CDR3 has 14 amino acids. The germline gives CDR1 SEHNR, CDR2 FQNEAQ (reference sequence). CDR3 residues: CASSPRDSNQPQHF. The CDR3 DNA is TGTGCCAGCAGCCCCCGGGACTCAAATCAGCCCCAGCATTTT.

V and J are TRBV6-5 and TRBJ1-1; D may be TRBD1 (6 bases). Trimming shortened V by 8 bases and J by 2 bases, and 12 bases separated the two germline ends. This CDR3 region has 13 residues. The germline V gene encodes CDR1 MNHEY and CDR2 SVGAGI. The CDR3 DNA reads TGTGCCAGCCCGGACAGCGACAACACTGAAGCTTTCTTT. Its protein is CASPDSDNTEAFF.

The gene calls are TRBV11-2 and TRBJ1-2, with a possible D match to TRBD1 (6 bases). Germline loops: CDR1 SGHAT, CDR2 FQNNGV. The CDR3 totals 17 residues. V was cut by 0 bases and J by 8 bases, with 22 bases left in between. The CDR3 bases are TGTGCCAGCAGCTTAGATTCAGCCAGGGGCTCCCCCGCAGGCTACACCTTC. It encodes CASSLDSARGSPAGYTF.

The V call is TRBV4-3, the J call TRBJ1-4; D ambiguous. CDR1 and CDR2 (germline): LGHNA, YSLEER. The CDR3 extends over 16 amino acids. Trimming shortened V by 0 bases and J by 4 bases, and 12 bases separated the two germline ends. The CDR3 DNA reads TGCGCCAGCAGCCAAGAGGCGGCAGCTCGTAATGAAAAACTGTTTTTT. This codes for CASSQEAAARNEKLFF.

This rearrangement joins TRBV3-1 (or the pseudogene TRBV3-2) to TRBJ1-2; 8 positions agree with TRBD1. Germline V gene lookup returns CDR1 LGHDT and CDR2 YNNKEL (reference sequence). The CDR3 is 15 amino acids. The J segment lost 4 bases and the V segment lost 2 bases, leaving 6 bases of the junction unmatched. CDR3 sequence: CASSQLPDRAYGYTF. The DNA for the CDR3 is TGTGCCAGCAGCCAACTACCGGACAGGGCCTATGGCTACACCTTC.

The V and J genes are TRBV5-5 and TRBJ1-5; D is unresolved. Looked up from germline, CDR1 is SGHKS and CDR2 is YYEKEE (reference sequence). This CDR3 contains 13 residues. Deletions cut 5 bases from V and 0 bases from J, with 6 bases between. The CDR3 here is CASSSYSNQPQHF. The CDR3 coding sequence is TGTGCCAGCAGTTCCTATAGCAATCAGCCCCAGCATTTT.